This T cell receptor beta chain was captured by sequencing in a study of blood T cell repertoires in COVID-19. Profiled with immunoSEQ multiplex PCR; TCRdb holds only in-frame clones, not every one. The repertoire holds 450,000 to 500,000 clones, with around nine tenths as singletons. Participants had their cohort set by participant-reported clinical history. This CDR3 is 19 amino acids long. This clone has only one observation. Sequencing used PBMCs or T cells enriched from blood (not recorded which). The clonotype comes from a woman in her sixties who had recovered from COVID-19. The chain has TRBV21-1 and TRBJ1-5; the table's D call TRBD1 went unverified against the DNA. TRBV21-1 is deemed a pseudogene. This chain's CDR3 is CASSKAGTGWWDSNQPQHF. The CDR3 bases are TGTGCCAGCAGCAAAGCCGGTACAGGGTGGTGGGATAGCAATCAGCCCCAGCATTTT.